The 25 T cell receptor beta chains below all came from one sample that was sequenced in a study of T cell changes during pregnancy in multiple sclerosis (dated by TCRdb to about 2019). Libraries came from the immunoSEQ multiplex PCR assay. Held by TCRdb, this immuneACCESS table contains in-frame sequences only and omits some clones. Under half of the omission traces to an unresolved V gene where checked; the cause of the rest is unknown. Present in this sample are tens of thousands of clones, roughly 90% of which were seen just once. The ten largest clones represent approximately 0.97% of the sample. This material consisted of peripheral blood, taken in the first trimester of pregnancy. The source of these receptors is a female donor in good health, enrolled as a control in a pregnancy study.

J is TRBJ2-7 and V is TRBV27, with 9 bases aligning to TRBD1. With 6 bases clipped from V and 2 bases from J, the junction kept 8 bases outside the gene matches. Germline V lookup: CDR1 MNHEY, CDR2 SMNVEV (reference sequence). This CDR3 has 15 amino acids. CDR3 DNA sequence: TGTGCCAGCAGGCCCGGGACAGGGAGTACCTACGAGCAGTACTTC. Translated: CASRPGTGSTYEQYF.

This chain links TRBV28 with TRBJ2-1, with 7 bases that match TRBD1. V shed 6 bases and J 8 bases; nucleotides not matched to a gene: 10. The CDR3 contains 14 residues. Germline CDR1 is MDHEN and CDR2 is SYDVKM. The CDR3 coding sequence is TGTGCCAGCAGCTTGGCAGAGGGGGCACATGAGCAGTTCTTC. Protein product: CASSLAEGAHEQFF.

CDR3 sequence: CASSKKGDSSYEQYF. The DNA for the CDR3 is TGTGCCAGCAGCAAAAAAGGGGACAGTTCCTACGAGCAGTACTTC. The chain couples TRBV21-1 to TRBJ2-7; no check of the table's D call, TRBD1, against the DNA was made. TRBV21-1 is described as a pseudogene. The CDR3 consists of 15 residues.

J is TRBJ1-1 and V is TRBV4-1, with D perhaps TRBD1 (5 bases). The CDR3 extends over 14 amino acids. Trimming pared 0 bases from V and 5 bases from J, leaving 10 bases between. The germline gives CDR1 MGHRA, CDR2 YSYEKL. The CDR3 DNA follows: TGCGCCAGCAGCCAAGATGGGGGGAAGACTGAAGCTTTCTTT. The encoded protein is CASSQDGGKTEAFF.

This rearrangement joins TRBV7-7 to TRBJ2-3; 10 bases are a match to TRBD1. Germline V CDR1 and CDR2: SSHAT, FNYEAQ (reference sequence). J gave up 1 base and V 6 bases, and 4 bases lay outside the gene matches. CDR3 length: 15 amino acids. In DNA form, the CDR3 reads TGTGCCAGCAGTACCGGGACAGGGGGCACAGATACGCAGTATTTT. Its protein is CASSTGTGGTDTQYF. The full variable domain, its missing parts supplied by reference TRBV7-7 and TRBJ2-3, is GAGVSQSPRYKVTKRGQDVTLRCDPISSHATLYWYQQALGQGPEFLTYFNYEAQPDKSGLPSDRFSAERPEGSISTLTIQRTEQRDSAMYRCASSTGTGGTDTQYFGPGTRLTVL.

Only one count was recorded for this clone. Other DNA sequences in the same sample also yield this CDR3. The chain employs TRBV2 and TRBJ2-1; 11 nucleotides line up with TRBD2. Germline lookup yields CDR1 SNHLY and CDR2 FYNNEI. The CDR3 has 14 amino acids. Trimming cost V 4 bases and J 6 bases; bases outside gene matches: 2. The CDR3, as DNA: TGTGCCAGCAGTGCGGGACTAGCGGTCAATGAGCAGTTCTTC. Protein: CASSAGLAVNEQFF.

The chain uses TRBV11-3 and TRBJ2-7; D call uncertain. The V end was cut by 7 bases, the J end by 2 bases, with 9 bases between. The V gene's germline CDR1 is SGHNT and CDR2 YENEEA. The CDR3 is 12 residues long. This CDR3 is CASIQAPYEQYF. CDR3 in DNA: TGTGCCAGCATCCAGGCCCCCTACGAGCAGTACTTC.

The chain recombines TRBV18 with TRBJ1-2; D not certain. This CDR3 has 15 amino acids. Germline CDR1 KGHSH, CDR2 LQKENI. Trimming took off 0 bases at V and 3 bases at J, with 11 bases between the two ends. CDR3 protein: CASSPPADSDYGYTF. The CDR3 DNA sequence: TGTGCCAGCTCACCACCGGCCGACTCGGACTATGGCTACACCTTC. Full variable domain (remainder filled in from reference TRBV18 and TRBJ1-2): NAGVMQNPRHLVRRRGQEARLRCSPMKGHSHVYWYRQLPEEGLKFMVYLQKENIIDESGMPKERFSAEFPKEGPSILRIQQVVRGDSAAYFCASSPPADSDYGYTFGSGTRLTVV.

This chain connects TRBV28 to TRBJ1-5, with 9 positions matching TRBD1. The V segment lost 2 bases and the J segment 7 bases; nucleotides outside the gene matches: 9. This CDR3 comprises 16 residues. Germline V gene data show CDR1 as MDHEN and CDR2 as SYDVKM. CDR3 in amino acids: CASSLKDRGRNQPQHF. CDR3 nucleotides: TGTGCCAGCAGTTTAAAGGACAGGGGCAGGAACCAGCCCCAGCATTTT.

J is TRBJ2-1 and V is TRBV19; 8 bases are shared with TRBD1. V shed 4 bases, J shed 2 bases, and the junction held 4 bases outside the gene matches. The CDR3 loop spans 15 amino acids. The germline V gene has CDR1 LNHDA and CDR2 SQIVND (reference sequence). This CDR3 reads CASSRGRGPYNEQFF. As DNA, the CDR3 is TGTGCCAGTAGTAGGGGCAGGGGGCCCTACAATGAGCAGTTCTTC. Drawing the rest from reference TRBV19 and TRBJ2-1, the complete variable domain is DGGITQSPKYLFRKEGQNVTLSCEQNLNHDAMYWYRQDPGQGLRLIYYSQIVNDFQKGDIAEGYSVSREKKESFPLTVTSAQKNPTAFYLCASSRGRGPYNEQFFGPGTRLTVL.

The rearrangement joins TRBV18 to TRBJ1-3; D is unclear. The germline V gene has CDR1 KGHSH and CDR2 LQKENI. CDR3 length equals 15 residues. V lost 2 bases and J 0 bases, leaving 8 bases between the germline ends. The CDR3 is CASSPSGNSGNTIYF. The CDR3 DNA reads as TGTGCCAGCTCACCATCCGGGAACTCTGGAAACACCATATATTTT.

The rearrangement links TRBV6-6 to TRBJ2-2; 7 bases are shared with TRBD1. The CDR3 sequence is 15 residues long. Germline loops: CDR1 MNHNY, CDR2 SVGAGI (reference sequence). With V trimmed by 4 bases and J by 5 bases, 7 bases remained unmatched. Here the CDR3 reads CASSSQGGGTGELFF. CDR3 bases: TGTGCCAGCAGTTCTCAAGGGGGCGGTACCGGGGAGCTGTTTTTT.

V gene TRBV6-5 combines with J gene TRBJ1-2; D might be TRBD1 (6 bases). V lost 4 bases and J lost 8, with 14 bases in between. The CDR3 spans 13 residues. Germline V gene sequence: CDR1 MNHEY, CDR2 SVGAGI. The chain's CDR3 is CASSFSGVGGYTF. The CDR3 coding sequence is TGTGCCAGCAGTTTTTCAGGGGTTGGGGGCTACACCTTC.

This sequence joins TRBV19 and TRBJ1-1, with a weak D call TRBD1 (5 bases). The CDR3 runs 15 residues. Germline lookup yields CDR1 LNHDA and CDR2 SQIVND (reference sequence). Trimming shortened V by 8 bases and J by 1 base, and 17 bases separated the two germline ends. The CDR3 region is CASSKSRQQNTEAFF. The CDR3 nucleotides are TGTGCCAGTTCAAAATCGCGACAGCAGAACACTGAAGCTTTCTTT.

The chain uses TRBV15 and TRBJ2-5; 12 bases map to TRBD2. Germline assignment: CDR1 LNHNV and CDR2 YYDKDF (reference sequence). The CDR3 runs 16 residues. Trimming cost V 2 bases and J 5 bases; bases outside gene matches: 6. The CDR3 spells CATSRLAGGRRETQYF. The CDR3 bases are TGTGCCACCAGCAGACTAGCGGGGGGGCGGAGGGAGACCCAGTACTTC. The variable domain in full, with the rest retrieved from reference TRBV15 and TRBJ2-5, is DAMVIQNPRYQVTQFGKPVTLSCSQTLNHNVMYWYQQKSSQAPKLLFHYYDKDFNNEADTPDNFQSRRPNTSFCFLDIRSPGLGDTAMYLCATSRLAGGRRETQYFGPGTRLLVL.

This clone showed up just once. The chain joins TRBV30 to TRBJ1-6; TRBD1 aligns across 9 bases. Germline values: CDR1 GTSNPN, CDR2 SVGIG (reference sequence). V shed 3 bases, J shed 7 bases, and the junction held 1 base outside the gene matches. This CDR3 comprises 13 residues. The CDR3 DNA reads TGTGCCTGGAGGACAGGGGGAAATTCACCCCTCCACTTT. It translates to CAWRTGGNSPLHF.

The genes are TRBV28 and TRBJ1-5, with D hard to call. V lost 5 bases to trimming and J lost 5 bases, with 13 bases between them. In germline, CDR1 is MDHEN, CDR2 SYDVKM. The CDR3 has 14 amino acids. CDR3 coding DNA: TGTGCCAGCAGTGCCGCCGGGAGATATCAGCCCCAGCATTTT. As protein: CASSAAGRYQPQHF.

This clone was counted a single time. The genes are TRBV7-2 and TRBJ2-7; tentatively, D is TRBD1 (5 bases). This CDR3 has 13 residues. Germline V CDR1 and CDR2: SGHTA, FQGNSA. V lost 5 bases and J 5 bases, leaving 13 bases between the germline ends. As DNA, the CDR3 is TGTGCCAGCAGCCCGGACAAGCAGCACGAGCAGTACTTC. Residues: CASSPDKQHEQYF.

This chain connects TRBV5-4 to TRBJ1-3; no clear D. The CDR3 length is 16 residues. V lost 0 bases and J lost 1, with 11 bases in between. Germline values: CDR1 SGHNT, CDR2 YYREEE (reference sequence). CDR3 DNA: TGTGCCAGCAGCTTGGGCGGGGTAGGATCTGGAAACACCATATATTTT. Amino acids: CASSLGGVGSGNTIYF.

V usage is TRBV5-6 and J usage is TRBJ2-7; tentatively, D is TRBD2 (6 bases). CDR1 and CDR2 (germline): SGHDT, YYEEEE. Trimming stripped 0 bases from V and 2 bases from J, with 15 bases between. The CDR3 has 16 residues. The CDR3 loop reads CASSLARRRGAYEQYF. The CDR3 nucleotides are TGTGCCAGCAGCTTGGCTCGCAGGCGGGGCGCCTACGAGCAGTACTTC.

This rearrangement joins TRBV7-7 to TRBJ2-2, with D maybe TRBD1 (6 bases). The CDR3 runs 16 residues. Per germline, CDR1 SSHAT and CDR2 FNYEAQ (reference sequence). V lost 2 bases and J lost 0, with 10 bases in between. The CDR3 DNA reads TGTGCCAGCAGCTTATTTGGGACAACGAACACCGGGGAGCTGTTTTTT. Its protein product is CASSLFGTTNTGELFF.

The rearrangement joins TRBV7-9 to TRBJ2-3, with D unclear. Deletions cut 3 bases from V and 0 bases from J, with 10 bases between. The CDR3 runs 15 residues. Germline V gene sequence: CDR1 SEHNR, CDR2 FQNEAQ (reference sequence). The CDR3 sequence is CASSLFQTSTDTQYF. DNA for the CDR3: TGTGCCAGCAGCTTGTTCCAGACTAGCACAGATACGCAGTATTTT.

V and J are TRBV5-1 and TRBJ1-2; 8 bases are shared with TRBD1. Germline V CDR1 and CDR2: SGHRS, YFSETQ. The CDR3 sequence is 14 residues long. V shed 1 base and J 7 bases; nucleotides not matched to a gene: 6. CDR3 nucleotides: TGCGCCAGCAGCTTGTCGGACAGGGACAGTGGCTACACCTTC. This gives the protein CASSLSDRDSGYTF.

The chain combines TRBV15 with TRBJ1-5, with D unclear. Trimming cost V 3 bases and J 4 bases, with 7 bases left between them. This CDR3 comprises 13 residues. Germline CDR1 is LNHNV and CDR2 is YYDKDF (reference sequence). DNA of the CDR3: TGTGCCACCAGCAGGTCTGTAAATCAGCCCCAGCATTTT. Protein sequence: CATSRSVNQPQHF.

This chain uses TRBV13 with TRBJ1-2; D is possibly TRBD1 (6 bases). This CDR3 is 14 amino acids long. Germline V gives CDR1 PRHDT, CDR2 FYEKMQ (reference sequence). V gave up 5 bases and J gave up 0 bases, with 10 bases separating them. The CDR3 DNA is TGTGCCAGCAGCCCGGACAGAACTAACTATGGCTACACCTTC. This encodes CASSPDRTNYGYTF.